This T cell receptor beta chain was recovered during a study of response to subunit inactivated influenza vaccine. TCRdb reprocessed the RT-PCR reads with MiXCR, giving one entry per CDR3 protein. The sample shows 450,000 to 550,000 distinct CDR3 sequences, around 25% of them seen only once. This clonotype was seen more than once but under ten times. The antigen remains unidentified. Study observations and caveats: Every seasonal influenza vaccination brings in few new T cells, the authors suggested.

Germline V gene sequence: CDR1 MNHEY, CDR2 SVGAGI. Trimming removed 0 bases at V and 9 bases at J, with 18 bases between. The CDR3 loop spans 16 amino acids. V and J are TRBV6-5 and TRBJ2-1; weak D call: TRBD2 (7 bases). This clonotype originated in a man aged 50 to 60 who received an inactivated influenza vaccine. The sequenced sample was CD4+ T cells sorted from PBMCs, obtained 5 days after vaccination. Here the CDR3 reads CASSYSRGAFLSEQFF. DNA for the CDR3: TGTGCCAGCAGTTACTCCCGGGGGGCCTTTTTGAGTGAGCAGTTCTTC.